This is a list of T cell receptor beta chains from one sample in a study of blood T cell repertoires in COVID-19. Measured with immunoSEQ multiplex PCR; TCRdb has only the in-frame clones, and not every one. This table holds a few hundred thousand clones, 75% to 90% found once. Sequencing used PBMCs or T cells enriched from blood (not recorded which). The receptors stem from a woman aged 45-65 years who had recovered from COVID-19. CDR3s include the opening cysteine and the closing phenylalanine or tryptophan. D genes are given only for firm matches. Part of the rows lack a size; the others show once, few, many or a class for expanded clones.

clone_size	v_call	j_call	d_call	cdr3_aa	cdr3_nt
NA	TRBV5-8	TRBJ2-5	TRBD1	CASSSYRDREETQYF	TGTGCCAGCAGCTCCTACCGGGACAGGGAGGAGACCCAGTACTTC
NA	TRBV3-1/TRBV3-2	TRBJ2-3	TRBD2	CASSNWDYTDTQYF	TGTGCCAGCAGCAACTGGGACTACACAGATACGCAGTATTTT
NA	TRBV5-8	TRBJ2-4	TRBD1	CASSLGASGTGKDIQYF	TGTGCCAGCAGCTTGGGGGCCTCCGGGACAGGAAAGGACATTCAGTACTTC
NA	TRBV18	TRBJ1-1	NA	CASSPVGGPEAFF	TGTGCCAGCTCACCAGTGGGGGGGCCTGAAGCTTTCTTT
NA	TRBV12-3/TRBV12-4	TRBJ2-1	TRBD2	CASSRQTSGGEFF	TGTGCCAGCAGTCGACAGACTAGCGGGGGGGAGTTCTTC
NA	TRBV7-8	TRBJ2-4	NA	CASSLGGQGRDIQYF	TGTGCCAGCAGCTTAGGGGGTCAGGGGAGAGACATTCAGTACTTC
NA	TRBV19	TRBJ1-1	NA	CASSPQGLEGEAFF	TGTGCCAGTAGTCCCCAGGGGCTGGAAGGTGAAGCTTTCTTT
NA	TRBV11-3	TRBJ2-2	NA	CASRLGPSTGELFF	TGTGCCAGCAGGTTGGGGCCTTCAACCGGGGAGCTGTTTTTT
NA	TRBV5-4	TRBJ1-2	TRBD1	CASSPGQGALDYGYTF	TGTGCCAGCAGCCCGGGACAGGGGGCGTTAGACTATGGCTACACCTTC
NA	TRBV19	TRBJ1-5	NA	CASSPGDYSNQPQHF	TGTGCCAGTAGCCCAGGGGATTATAGCAATCAGCCCCAGCATTTT
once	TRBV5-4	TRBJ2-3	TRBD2	CASNLAGGSDTQYF	TGTGCCAGCAATCTAGCGGGAGGGTCAGATACGCAGTATTTT
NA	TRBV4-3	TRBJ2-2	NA	CASSQDWWGQRSGELFF	TGCGCCAGCAGCCAAGATTGGTGGGGGCAAAGGAGCGGGGAGCTGTTTTTT
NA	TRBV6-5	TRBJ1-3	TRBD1	CASSYSGQGAGNTIYF	TGTGCCAGCAGTTACTCTGGACAGGGGGCTGGAAACACCATATATTTT
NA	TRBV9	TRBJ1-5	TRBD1	CASSEGQDNQPQHF	TGTGCCAGCAGCGAGGGACAGGACAATCAGCCCCAGCATTTT
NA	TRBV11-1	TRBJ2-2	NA	CASSPGGGAGELFF	TGTGCCAGCAGTCCTGGGGGAGGCGCCGGGGAGCTGTTTTTT
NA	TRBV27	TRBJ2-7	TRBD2	CASSLRREGVYEQYF	TGTGCCAGCAGTTTGAGGCGGGAGGGTGTCTACGAGCAGTACTTC
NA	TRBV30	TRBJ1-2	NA	CAWSVMGARGYTF	TGTGCCTGGAGTGTTATGGGGGCGCGGGGCTACACCTTC
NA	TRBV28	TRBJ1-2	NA	CASRSPTGTLAYGYTF	TGTGCCAGCAGGTCCCCTACAGGGACGTTGGCCTATGGCTACACCTTC
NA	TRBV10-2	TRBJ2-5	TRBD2	CASRAGLAGEETQYF	TGCGCCAGCAGGGCGGGACTAGCGGGAGAAGAGACCCAGTACTTC
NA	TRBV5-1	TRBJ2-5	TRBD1	CASSRQGEETQYF	TGCGCCAGCAGCAGACAGGGGGAAGAGACCCAGTACTTC
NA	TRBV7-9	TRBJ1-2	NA	CASSRGHPSYGYTF	TGTGCCAGCAGCCGAGGACATCCCAGCTATGGCTACACCTTC
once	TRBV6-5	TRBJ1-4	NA	CASSYSSNEKLFF	TGTGCCAGCAGTTACAGCTCTAATGAAAAACTGTTTTTT
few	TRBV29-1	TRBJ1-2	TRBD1	CSVIRQGVGGYTF	TGCAGCGTAATACGACAGGGGGTAGGGGGCTACACCTTC
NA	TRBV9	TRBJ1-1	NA	CASSAQMNTEAFF	TGTGCCAGCAGCGCACAGATGAACACTGAAGCTTTCTTT
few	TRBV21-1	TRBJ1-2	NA	CASSKAVSEGYTF	TGTGCCAGCAGCAAAGCAGTGAGCGAGGGCTACACCTTC
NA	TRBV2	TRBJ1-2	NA	CASNRDLNYGYTF	TGTGCCAGCAACCGCGATCTTAACTATGGCTACACCTTC
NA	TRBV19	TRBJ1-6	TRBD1	CASSPRQGTNSPLHF	TGTGCCAGTAGTCCCCGACAGGGAACAAATTCACCCCTCCACTTT
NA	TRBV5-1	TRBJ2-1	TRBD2	CASSSRGSYNEQFF	TGCGCCAGCAGTTCGCGGGGGTCCTACAATGAGCAGTTCTTC
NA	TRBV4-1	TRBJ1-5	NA	CASSLNQGNGQPQHF	TGCGCCAGCAGCCTCAATCAGGGTAATGGTCAGCCCCAGCATTTT
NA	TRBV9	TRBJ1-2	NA	CASSVDDSGGLYGYTF	TGTGCCAGCAGCGTAGATGATAGTGGCGGACTATATGGCTACACCTTC
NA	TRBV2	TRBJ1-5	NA	CASRKGDLTNQPQHF	TGTGCCAGCAGGAAGGGGGACCTTACGAATCAGCCCCAGCATTTT
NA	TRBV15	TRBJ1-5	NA	CATSRIGGGETQHF	TGTGCCACCAGCAGGATTGGGGGGGGTGAGACCCAGCATTTT
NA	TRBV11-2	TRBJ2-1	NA	CASSPLSSGSYNEQFF	TGTGCCAGCAGCCCCCTCAGTAGCGGTTCCTACAATGAGCAGTTCTTC
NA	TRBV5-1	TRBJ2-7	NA	CASSLDRWGDPYEQYF	TGCGCCAGCAGCTTGGATCGGTGGGGCGACCCCTACGAGCAGTACTTC
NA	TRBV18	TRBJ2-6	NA	CASSPSTGANVLTF	TGTGCCAGCTCACCTTCTACTGGGGCCAACGTCCTGACTTTC
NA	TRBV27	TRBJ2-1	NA	CASSLGYSSYNEQFF	TGTGCCAGCAGCTTGGGCTACAGCTCCTACAATGAGCAGTTCTTC
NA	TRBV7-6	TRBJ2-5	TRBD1	CASSSPGQGQETQYF	TGTGCCAGCAGCTCGCCGGGACAGGGACAAGAGACCCAGTACTTC
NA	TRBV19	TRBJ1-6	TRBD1	CASSIRDSYNSPLHF	TGTGCCAGTAGTATCCGGGACAGCTATAATTCACCCCTCCACTTT
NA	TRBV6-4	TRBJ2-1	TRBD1	CASRARQGTPNEQFF	TGTGCCAGCAGGGCCAGACAGGGTACCCCCAATGAGCAGTTCTTC
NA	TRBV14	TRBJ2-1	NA	CASSLAGHPYNEQFF	TGTGCCAGCAGCCTGGCAGGGCACCCCTACAATGAGCAGTTCTTC
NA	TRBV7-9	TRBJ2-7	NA	CASSVTHYEQYF	TGTGCCAGCAGCGTGACTCACTACGAGCAGTACTTC
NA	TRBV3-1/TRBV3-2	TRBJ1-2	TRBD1	CASSQGPQGAGYTF	TGTGCCAGCAGCCAAGGCCCACAGGGGGCTGGCTACACCTTC
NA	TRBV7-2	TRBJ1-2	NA	CASSEGIGGYTF	TGTGCCAGCAGCGAGGGAATAGGGGGCTACACCTTC
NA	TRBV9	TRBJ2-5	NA	CASSVGQNQETQYF	TGTGCCAGCAGCGTCGGACAGAACCAAGAGACCCAGTACTTC
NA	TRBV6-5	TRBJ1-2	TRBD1	CASSYAGQGEGYTF	TGTGCCAGCAGTTACGCGGGACAGGGTGAAGGCTACACCTTC
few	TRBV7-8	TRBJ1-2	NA	CASSYSHGGSYGYTF	TGTGCCAGCAGCTACTCACACGGGGGATCTTATGGCTACACCTTC
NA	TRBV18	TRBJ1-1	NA	CASSQSGGPRDTEAFF	TGTGCCAGCTCCCAAAGCGGGGGACCTCGGGACACTGAAGCTTTCTTT
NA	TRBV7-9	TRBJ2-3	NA	CASSLASRGNTDTQYF	TGTGCCAGCAGCTTAGCCTCAAGGGGGAATACAGATACGCAGTATTTT
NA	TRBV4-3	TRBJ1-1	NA	CASSQDTGMTIAFF	TGCGCCAGCAGCCAAGATACCGGGATGACCATCGCTTTCTTT
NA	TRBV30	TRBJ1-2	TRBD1	CAWSWPGQGFGYTF	TGTGCCTGGAGTTGGCCGGGACAGGGGTTCGGCTACACCTTC
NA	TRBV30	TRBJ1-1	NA	CAWTREQETEAFF	TGTGCCTGGACCCGGGAGCAAGAGACTGAAGCTTTCTTT
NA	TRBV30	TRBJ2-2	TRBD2	CAWSARAGANTGELFF	TGTGCCTGGAGTGCTCGGGCGGGGGCGAACACCGGGGAGCTGTTTTTT
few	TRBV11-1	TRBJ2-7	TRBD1	CASSLATGGWSSYEQYF	TGTGCCAGCAGCTTAGCGACAGGGGGCTGGAGCTCCTACGAGCAGTACTTC
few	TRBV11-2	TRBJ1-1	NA	CASSGDTSNTEAFF	TGTGCCAGCAGCGGCGACACCTCGAACACTGAAGCTTTCTTT
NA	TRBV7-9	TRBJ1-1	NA	CASSLSTANTEAFF	TGTGCCAGCAGCTTAAGTACAGCTAACACTGAAGCTTTCTTT
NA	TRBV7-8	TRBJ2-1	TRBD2	CASSLARGLAENNEQFF	TGTGCCAGCAGCTTGGCCCGAGGACTAGCGGAGAACAATGAGCAGTTCTTC
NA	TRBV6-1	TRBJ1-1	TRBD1	CASSEASQGAPRTEAFF	TGTGCCAGCAGTGAAGCTTCCCAGGGGGCGCCGAGGACTGAAGCTTTCTTT
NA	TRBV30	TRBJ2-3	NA	CACLRVRDTQYF	TGTGCCTGCCTTCGGGTGAGAGATACGCAGTATTTT